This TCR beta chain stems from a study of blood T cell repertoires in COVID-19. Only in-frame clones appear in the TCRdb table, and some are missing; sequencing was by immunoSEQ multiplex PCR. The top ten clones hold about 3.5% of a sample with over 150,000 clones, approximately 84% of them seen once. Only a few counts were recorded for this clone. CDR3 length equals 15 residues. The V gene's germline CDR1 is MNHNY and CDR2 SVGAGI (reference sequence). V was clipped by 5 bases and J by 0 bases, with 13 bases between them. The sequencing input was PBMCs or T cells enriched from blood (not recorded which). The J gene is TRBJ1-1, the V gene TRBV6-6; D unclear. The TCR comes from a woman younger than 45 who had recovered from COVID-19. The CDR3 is CASSPHGSMNTEAFF. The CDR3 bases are TGTGCCAGCAGTCCCCACGGGAGCATGAACACTGAAGCTTTCTTT.